The rows below give T cell receptor beta chains drawn from one sample of a study of T cell responses to AZD1222 COVID-19 vaccine. This table comes from immunoSEQ multiplex PCR, and its TCRdb copy is limited to in-frame clones, with some not included. The table shows more than 110,000 clones, with more than 85% occurring only once. Here the sequenced sample was peripheral blood, taken on day 0 of AZD1222 vaccination. The origin of the receptors is an adult in good health. Both conserved end residues are part of each CDR3. Fields, in order: clone size, D gene, J gene, V gene, CDR3 DNA, CDR3 protein. The D gene is left open where the match is weak. Rows give clone size only sometimes, using once, few, many, or a class for an expanded clone.

>-|-|TRBJ2-1|TRBV29-1
TGCAGCGCCCGGGATCTGGGTGAGCAGTTCTTC
CSARDLGEQFF
>-|TRBD2|TRBJ2-5|TRBV5-5
TGTGCCAGCAGCCAGTTAGCGGGAGAAGAGACCCAGTACTTC
CASSQLAGEETQYF
>-|-|TRBJ1-5|TRBV7-2
TGTGCCAGCACTAATACCCATCAGCCCCAGCATTTT
CASTNTHQPQHF
>-|TRBD1|TRBJ1-1|TRBV30
TGTGCCTGGAGTCGGCGGACAGGGTCGAGGACTGAAGCTTTCTTT
CAWSRRTGSRTEAFF
>-|-|TRBJ2-6|TRBV4-2
TGTGCCAGCAGCGACCCGGGCGGGGCCAACGTCCTGACTTTC
CASSDPGGANVLTF
>-|TRBD1|TRBJ1-1|TRBV27
TGTGCCAGCAGTTTGAGGCCCGGACAGGGGGCAACTGAAGCTTTCTTT
CASSLRPGQGATEAFF
>-|TRBD1|TRBJ2-2|TRBV15
TGTGCCACCAGCACCCCGTTGGGACAGGGGTCGAACACCGGGGAGCTGTTTTTT
CATSTPLGQGSNTGELFF
>-|-|TRBJ1-2|TRBV2
TGTGCCTCCCACCGGGGTTTCGGCGTTCCAACCGGGGGCTACACCTTC
CASHRGFGVPTGGYTF
>-|-|TRBJ2-1|TRBV18
TGTGCCAGCTCACCTCTACAGGGAAGCTCCTACAATGAGCAGTTCTTC
CASSPLQGSSYNEQFF
>-|-|TRBJ1-1|TRBV14
TGTGCCAGCAGCCAAGTGGGGGGCACTGAAGCTTTCTTT
CASSQVGGTEAFF
>-|-|TRBJ1-1|TRBV20-1
TGCAGTGCTAGTCGGGGGAGCGCTGAAGCTTTCTTT
CSASRGSAEAFF
>-|-|TRBJ2-7|TRBV9
TGTGCCAGCAGCGTAGAAGGCTCCTACGAGCAGTACTTC
CASSVEGSYEQYF
>-|-|TRBJ1-5|TRBV7-2
TGTGCCAGCAGCTTAGGTGGGGCAATATCTCAGCCCCAGCATTTT
CASSLGGAISQPQHF
>-|TRBD2|TRBJ2-2|TRBV9
TGTGCCAGCAGCGGAAGGACTAGCGGGTACACCGGGGAGCTGTTTTTT
CASSGRTSGYTGELFF
>-|TRBD2|TRBJ2-7|TRBV4-3
TGCGCCAGCAGCCAATCCGCCGGGACTAGCGGCCGTTACGAGCAGTACTTC
CASSQSAGTSGRYEQYF
>-|-|TRBJ1-4|TRBV4-3
TGCGCCAGCAGCCCGAGCGCGCGACAGATAAATGAAAAACTGTTTTTT
CASSPSARQINEKLFF
>-|-|TRBJ2-1|TRBV11-3
TGTGCCAGCAGCTTAGACAGGGCGGCCTACAATGAGCAGTTCTTC
CASSLDRAAYNEQFF
>-|TRBD2|TRBJ2-1|TRBV27
TGTGCCAGCAGTCCCAACGGGAGGGGAGCTGAGCAGTTCTTC
CASSPNGRGAEQFF
>-|TRBD1|TRBJ1-2|TRBV18
TGTGCCAGCTCACCACCGGGACAGTGGGATGGCTACACCTTC
CASSPPGQWDGYTF
>-|-|TRBJ1-5|TRBV9
TGTGCCAGCAGCGTAGAGAGCCGGGGGGAGCCCCAGCATTTT
CASSVESRGEPQHF
>-|-|TRBJ1-1|TRBV19
TGTGCCAGTAGTCTGTCCTGGGGAGGAGGAACTGAAGCTTTCTTT
CASSLSWGGGTEAFF
>-|-|TRBJ1-2|TRBV28
TGTGCCAGCAGTCCGCACCGGGCCTACCCTGGCTACACCTTC
CASSPHRAYPGYTF
>once|TRBD1|TRBJ1-2|TRBV18
TGTGCCAGCTCACAACCCCAGGGACAGGGGGCGCCGAGGGGCTACACCTTC
CASSQPQGQGAPRGYTF
>-|TRBD1|TRBJ1-5|TRBV7-8
TGTGCCAGCAGCTTAGGGGACAGGGGGGACCAGCCCCAGCATTTT
CASSLGDRGDQPQHF
>-|-|TRBJ2-7|TRBV10-3
TGTGCCATCAGTGAGGCTCCGCTCGAGCAGTACTTC
CAISEAPLEQYF
>few|TRBD2|TRBJ2-7|TRBV5-1
TGCGCCAGCAGGGAGCGGACTAGCGGGTACGAGCAGTACTTC
CASRERTSGYEQYF
>-|-|TRBJ2-1|TRBV29-1
TGCAGCGTCGCGAGGGTGAATGAGCAGTTCTTC
CSVARVNEQFF
>-|TRBD2|TRBJ2-2|TRBV5-1
TGCGCCAGCAGCTTGGCAGGCGGGAGAGGGTCCGGGGAGCTGTTTTTT
CASSLAGGRGSGELFF
>-|TRBD1|TRBJ2-7|TRBV5-1
TGCGCCAGCAGCTCGGGACAGGGAACGGTCTACGAGCAGTACTTC
CASSSGQGTVYEQYF
>-|TRBD1|TRBJ2-7|TRBV9
TGTGCCAGCAGCTCCGACCGGGACAGGGTTCCCGAGCAGTACTTC
CASSSDRDRVPEQYF
>-|-|TRBJ2-7|TRBV4-1
TGCGCCAGCAGCCAAGGGGGAGCGGCCCTCTGGAACGAGCAGTACTTC
CASSQGGAALWNEQYF
>-|-|TRBJ1-2|TRBV19
TGTGCCAGTAGTATTTTTAAGGGGCAGGGAAATAACTATGGCTACACCTTC
CASSIFKGQGNNYGYTF
>-|-|TRBJ2-2|TRBV7-8
TGTGCCAGCAGCTTCCGAACCGGGTCCACCGGGGAGCTGTTTTTT
CASSFRTGSTGELFF
>-|TRBD1|TRBJ2-5|TRBV6-5
TGTGCCAGCAGGCCAGGGGGCGGTGGGACCCAGTACTTC
CASRPGGGGTQYF
>-|-|TRBJ1-6|TRBV25-1
TGTGCCAGCGAAGCCCCGGGACGGACGGGTTCACCCCTCCACTTT
CASEAPGRTGSPLHF
>-|-|TRBJ1-1|TRBV30
TGTGCCTGGAGTCCCAGGGTGAACACTGAAGCTTTCTTT
CAWSPRVNTEAFF
>-|TRBD2|TRBJ2-7|TRBV19
TGTGCCAGTAGTACGACTAGCGGGAACTCCTACGAGCAGTACTTC
CASSTTSGNSYEQYF
>-|-|TRBJ2-5|TRBV5-5
TGTGCCAGCACACTCCCCCGGGCTAGCGACATCCGGGAGACCCAGTACTTC
CASTLPRASDIRETQYF
>-|TRBD2|TRBJ2-5|TRBV7-8
TGTGCCAGCAGCTTAGCCCAAGGACTAGCGGATACACAAGAGACCCAGTACTTC
CASSLAQGLADTQETQYF
>-|TRBD1|TRBJ2-7|TRBV5-1
TGCGCCAGCAGCTATCCGGGACAGGGACCCTACGAGCAGTACTTC
CASSYPGQGPYEQYF
>-|-|TRBJ1-5|TRBV23-1
TGCGCCAGCAGTCGGCAGGGAGATAGCAATCAGCCCCAGCATTTT
CASSRQGDSNQPQHF
>-|-|TRBJ2-3|TRBV18
TGTGCCAGCTCACTCGGGGGACCCACAGATACGCAGTATTTT
CASSLGGPTDTQYF
>-|-|TRBJ2-1|TRBV6-1
TGTGCCAGCAGTGATTGGCTAGTACCTACTGAGCAGTTCTTC
CASSDWLVPTEQFF
>-|-|TRBJ1-1|TRBV27
TGTGCCAGCAGTTTAAACCGGAGGTACACTGAAGCTTTCTTT
CASSLNRRYTEAFF
>-|-|TRBJ1-1|TRBV7-8
TGTGCCAGCAGCCCCCGCCCGGGTGTGGGGGGCCATGGTGAAGCTTTCTTT
CASSPRPGVGGHGEAFF
>-|-|TRBJ2-3|TRBV18
TGTGCCAGCTCAGATGACGTTCGCACAGATACGCAGTATTTT
CASSDDVRTDTQYF
>few|-|TRBJ2-1|TRBV7-8
TGTGCCAGCAGCGTCCGCGCGTTTAAAGCGGGTAGCTCCTACAATGAGCAGTTCTTC
CASSVRAFKAGSSYNEQFF
>-|TRBD1|TRBJ2-2|TRBV5-3
TGTGCCAGAAGCAACCGGGACAGGGGTGCCGGGGAGCTGTTTTTT
CARSNRDRGAGELFF
>-|-|TRBJ2-2|TRBV19
TGTGCCAGTAATCAGGGGAACACCGGGGAGCTGTTTTTT
CASNQGNTGELFF
>once|-|TRBJ2-2|TRBV5-4
TGTGCCAGCAGCTTGATAGGGGCGCCGAACACCGGGGAGCTGTTTTTT
CASSLIGAPNTGELFF
>-|-|TRBJ2-7|TRBV20-1
TGCAGTGCTAGTATTCCCACCGGATCCTACGAGCAGTACTTC
CSASIPTGSYEQYF
>-|TRBD1|TRBJ2-2|TRBV7-2
TGTGCCAGCAGCCCTCCCAGGGGGCTCGGGAACACCGGGGAGCTGTTTTTT
CASSPPRGLGNTGELFF